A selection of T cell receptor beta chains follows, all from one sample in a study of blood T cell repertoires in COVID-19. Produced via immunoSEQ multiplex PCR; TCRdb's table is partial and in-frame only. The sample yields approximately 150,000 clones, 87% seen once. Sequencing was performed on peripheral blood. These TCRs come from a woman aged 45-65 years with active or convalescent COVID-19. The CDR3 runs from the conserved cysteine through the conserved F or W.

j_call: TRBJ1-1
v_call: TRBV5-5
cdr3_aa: CASSLVPREAFF

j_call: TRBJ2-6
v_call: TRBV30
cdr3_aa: CAWSVQWMREGSSSGANVLTF

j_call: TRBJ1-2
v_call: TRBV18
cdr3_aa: CASSPGQGNYGYTF

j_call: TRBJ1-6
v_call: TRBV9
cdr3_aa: CASSPLGQDNSPLHF

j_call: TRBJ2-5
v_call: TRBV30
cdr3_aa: CAWSVQGAGETQYF

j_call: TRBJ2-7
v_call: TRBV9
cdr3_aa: CASSVGDGTASYEQYF

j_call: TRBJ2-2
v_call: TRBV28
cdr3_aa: CASSSVVAGELFF

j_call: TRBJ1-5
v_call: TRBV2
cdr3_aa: CASSSDSPNQPQHF

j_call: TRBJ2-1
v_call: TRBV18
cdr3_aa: CASSRQIPTAYNEQFF

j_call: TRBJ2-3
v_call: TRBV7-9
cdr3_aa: CASRPDGGQPGADTQYF

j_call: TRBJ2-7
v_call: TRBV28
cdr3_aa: CASTSRGYEQYF

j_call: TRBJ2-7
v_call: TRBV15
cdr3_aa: CATSTLGTEQYF

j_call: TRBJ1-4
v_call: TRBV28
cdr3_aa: CASSLQGANEKLFF

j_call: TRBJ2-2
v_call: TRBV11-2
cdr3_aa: CASSLSQGANGELFF

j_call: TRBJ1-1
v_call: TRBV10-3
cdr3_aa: CAISTVTNTEAFF

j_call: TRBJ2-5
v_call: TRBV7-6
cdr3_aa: CASSLNRGTGTSTGTQYF

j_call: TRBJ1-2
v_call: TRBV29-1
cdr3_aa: CSVDTQTNYGYTF

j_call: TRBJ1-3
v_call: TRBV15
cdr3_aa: CASGTTGGSGNTIYF

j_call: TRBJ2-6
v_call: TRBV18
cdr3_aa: CASSPPGQGYSGANVLTF

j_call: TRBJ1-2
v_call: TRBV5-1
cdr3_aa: CASSLQGGEGYGYTF